The 4 T cell receptor beta chains below come from one sample, sequenced in a study of identical twins. TCRdb called the 5' RACE reads again in MiXCR, with one record for every CDR3 protein. The sample lists hundreds of thousands of distinct CDR3 sequences; 20% to 25% were seen once. These data were also filed under a second study, of T cells expressing NK-cell markers.

The sequenced sample consisted of PBMCs. The source of these receptors is a young woman in good health.

This clonotype appeared a few times. The chain links TRBV10-3 to TRBJ2-7; no reliable D call. V dropped 0 bases and J dropped 1 base, with 10 bases sitting between them. This CDR3 has 15 amino acids. Germline lookup yields CDR1 ENHRY and CDR2 SYGVKD. The CDR3 nucleotides read TGTGCCATCAGTGAGTCGACGGACGGTTCCTACGAGCAGTACTTC. Protein product: CAISESTDGSYEQYF.

J is TRBJ2-7 and V is TRBV6-5; a possible D gene is TRBD2 (5 bases). The CDR3 has 14 residues. In germline, CDR1 is MNHEY, CDR2 SVGAGI. V was pared by 2 bases and J by 5 bases, with 13 bases between. The CDR3 is CASSYGGSPHEQYF. In DNA form, the CDR3 reads TGTGCCAGCAGTTACGGCGGGTCCCCCCACGAGCAGTACTTC.

The rearrangement uses TRBV7-9 and TRBJ2-3, with 9 bases fitting TRBD2. The V and J ends lost 5 bases and 3 bases, in that order; junction bases with no gene match: 9. Germline assignment: CDR1 SEHNR and CDR2 FQNEAQ (reference sequence). The CDR3 is 16 amino acids. CDR3 nucleotides: TGTGCCAGCAGCCCTCTCCTAGCGGGATCAACAGATACGCAGTATTTT. Amino acid sequence: CASSPLLAGSTDTQYF.

This clonotype was counted many times. J is TRBJ1-5 and V is TRBV29-1, with 8 bases identical to TRBD1. The CDR3 is 13 amino acids. The germline V gene encodes CDR1 SQVTM and CDR2 ANQGSEA. V gave up 6 bases and J gave up 3 bases; unmatched junction bases: 4. The CDR3 loop is CSVSDRDNQPQHF. The CDR3, as DNA: TGCAGCGTATCGGACAGGGACAATCAGCCCCAGCATTTT.